These T cell receptor beta chains were read from a single sample in a study of blood T cells in healthy people across ages. TCRdb re-called the 5' RACE reads through MiXCR, storing one row per CDR3 protein. The sample lists 1,100,000 or so distinct CDR3 sequences, around 45% occurring once. Specimen: blood. These receptors all come from a woman aged 55-69 years in good health. Each CDR3 is given with its conserved first and last residue. The order of the fields is CDR3 length, D gene, J gene, V gene, clone size, CDR3 DNA, CDR3 protein. D genes are given only for firm matches. Size values are once, few and many counts, or a class for expanded clones, and some rows have none.

len: 16
d_gene: NA
j_gene: TRBJ1-4
v_gene: TRBV21-1
abundance: few
CDR3nt: TGTGCCAGCAGCAAACTCCCGGGTCCAGTCTGGGAAAAACTGTTTTTT
CDR3aa: CASSKLPGPVWEKLFF

len: 14
d_gene: TRBD1
j_gene: TRBJ1-1
v_gene: TRBV7-2
abundance: NA
CDR3nt: TGTGCCAGCAGCCACAGGGGACAGGTAACTGAAGCTTTCTTT
CDR3aa: CASSHRGQVTEAFF

len: 15
d_gene: TRBD1
j_gene: TRBJ2-3
v_gene: TRBV6-6
abundance: NA
CDR3nt: TGTGCCAGCAGAGACGCAGGGGGTCGTCTGGATGCGCAGTATTTT
CDR3aa: CASRDAGGRLDAQYF

len: 14
d_gene: NA
j_gene: TRBJ2-3
v_gene: TRBV5-1
abundance: NA
CDR3nt: TGCGCCAGCAGCTTGTCGGTGGGCACAGATACGCAGTATTTT
CDR3aa: CASSLSVGTDTQYF

len: 13
d_gene: NA
j_gene: TRBJ2-7
v_gene: TRBV20-1
abundance: few
CDR3nt: TGCAGTGCCCCGGACAGCGGCTACTACGAGCAGTACTTC
CDR3aa: CSAPDSGYYEQYF

len: 18
d_gene: TRBD1
j_gene: TRBJ2-2
v_gene: TRBV13
abundance: NA
CDR3nt: TGTGCCAGCAGGCGTACTATAAACAGGGGCGCGAACACCGGGGAGCTGTTTTTT
CDR3aa: CASRRTINRGANTGELFF

len: 15
d_gene: NA
j_gene: TRBJ2-3
v_gene: TRBV7-2
abundance: few
CDR3nt: TGTGCCAGCAGCTTTCAGACAGGGAGGTCAGATACGCAGTATTTT
CDR3aa: CASSFQTGRSDTQYF

len: 13
d_gene: NA
j_gene: TRBJ1-5
v_gene: TRBV7-2
abundance: NA
CDR3nt: TGTGCCAGCAGCACTTGGGTAAATCAGCCCCAGCATTTT
CDR3aa: CASSTWVNQPQHF

len: 13
d_gene: TRBD2
j_gene: TRBJ2-5
v_gene: TRBV6-1
abundance: NA
CDR3nt: TGTGCCAGCAGTGAAGCGGGACTAGTGGCGCCGTACTTC
CDR3aa: CASSEAGLVAPYF

len: 16
d_gene: NA
j_gene: TRBJ2-1
v_gene: TRBV20-1
abundance: NA
CDR3nt: TGCAGTGCTAGGTTCCAGAGAGCGGATAGATACAATGAGCAGTTCTTC
CDR3aa: CSARFQRADRYNEQFF

len: 16
d_gene: NA
j_gene: TRBJ2-1
v_gene: TRBV29-1
abundance: few
CDR3nt: TGCAGCGCCGCTAGGCCAACATCCAGGGTTTACAATGAGCAGTTCTTC
CDR3aa: CSAARPTSRVYNEQFF

len: 16
d_gene: NA
j_gene: TRBJ2-1
v_gene: TRBV12-3/TRBV12-4
abundance: NA
CDR3nt: TGTGCCAGCAGTTTTCGTAGTGGCGGGGCTTACAATGAGCAGTTCTTC
CDR3aa: CASSFRSGGAYNEQFF

len: 16
d_gene: TRBD2
j_gene: TRBJ2-7
v_gene: TRBV20-1
abundance: NA
CDR3nt: TGCAGTGCTTTTGGACTAGCGGGAGGGCGGGCCAACGAGCAGTACTTC
CDR3aa: CSAFGLAGGRANEQYF

len: 14
d_gene: NA
j_gene: TRBJ2-3
v_gene: TRBV7-9
abundance: few
CDR3nt: TGTGCCACCAGAGGGGCCGGCAGCACAGATACGCAGTATTTT
CDR3aa: CATRGAGSTDTQYF

len: 14
d_gene: NA
j_gene: TRBJ2-5
v_gene: TRBV10-1
abundance: NA
CDR3nt: TGCGCCGGCAGTGAGAACAGGCTCACGGGGACCCAGTACTTC
CDR3aa: CAGSENRLTGTQYF

len: 12
d_gene: NA
j_gene: TRBJ1-1
v_gene: TRBV3-1
abundance: NA
CDR3nt: TGTGCCAGCTCCGACACGGGAACTGAAGCTTTCTTT
CDR3aa: CASSDTGTEAFF

len: 15
d_gene: NA
j_gene: TRBJ1-5
v_gene: TRBV20-1
abundance: NA
CDR3nt: TGCAGTGTTATGGCGACAGTAAATAGCAATCAGCCCCAGCATTTT
CDR3aa: CSVMATVNSNQPQHF

len: 15
d_gene: TRBD2
j_gene: TRBJ2-7
v_gene: TRBV9
abundance: NA
CDR3nt: TGTGCCAGCGGGAGGACTAGCGGAGGGGGAAGCGAGCAGTACTTC
CDR3aa: CASGRTSGGGSEQYF

len: 16
d_gene: TRBD2
j_gene: TRBJ2-3
v_gene: TRBV7-3
abundance: NA
CDR3nt: TGTGCCAGCAGCTTCTTTGCGGGGGGTAGCACAGATACGCAGTATTTT
CDR3aa: CASSFFAGGSTDTQYF

len: 12
d_gene: NA
j_gene: TRBJ2-7
v_gene: TRBV2
abundance: few
CDR3nt: TGTGCCAGCAGAGGTGCACCGCCTGAGCAGTACTTC
CDR3aa: CASRGAPPEQYF

len: 14
d_gene: NA
j_gene: TRBJ2-1
v_gene: TRBV29-1
abundance: few
CDR3nt: TGCAGCGTCCCCGGGGGGATGGGGGGCGATGAGCAGTTCTTC
CDR3aa: CSVPGGMGGDEQFF

len: 11
d_gene: TRBD1
j_gene: TRBJ1-2
v_gene: TRBV29-1
abundance: NA
CDR3nt: TGCAGCGCACAGGGGACTCGGGGCTACACCTTC
CDR3aa: CSAQGTRGYTF

len: 15
d_gene: TRBD2
j_gene: TRBJ2-7
v_gene: TRBV12-3/TRBV12-4
abundance: NA
CDR3nt: TGTGCCAGCAGTCCTCCGGGGGGTAACTCTTACGAGCAGTACTTC
CDR3aa: CASSPPGGNSYEQYF

len: 14
d_gene: NA
j_gene: TRBJ2-1
v_gene: TRBV7-9
abundance: few
CDR3nt: TGTGCCAGCAGCTTAGCGTCCCCACTGGGTGAGCAGTTCTTC
CDR3aa: CASSLASPLGEQFF

len: 16
d_gene: NA
j_gene: TRBJ2-1
v_gene: TRBV13
abundance: NA
CDR3nt: TGTGCCAGCAGCCTCACGGTCGGGAGCTCCTACAATGAGCAGTTCTTC
CDR3aa: CASSLTVGSSYNEQFF

len: 13
d_gene: NA
j_gene: TRBJ1-2
v_gene: TRBV6-2/TRBV6-3
abundance: NA
CDR3nt: TGTGCCAGCAGTTACTCCGAGATCAGCGGCTACACCTTC
CDR3aa: CASSYSEISGYTF

len: 14
d_gene: NA
j_gene: TRBJ1-2
v_gene: TRBV12-3/TRBV12-4
abundance: NA
CDR3nt: TGTGCCAGCAGTTTAACCCCAATCTGGAATGGCTACACCTTC
CDR3aa: CASSLTPIWNGYTF

len: 14
d_gene: TRBD2
j_gene: TRBJ2-2
v_gene: TRBV25-1
abundance: NA
CDR3nt: TGTGCCAGCAGTCTAGCGGGAGGGCCCGGGGAGCTGTTTTTT
CDR3aa: CASSLAGGPGELFF

len: 14
d_gene: NA
j_gene: TRBJ1-5
v_gene: TRBV12-3/TRBV12-4
abundance: NA
CDR3nt: TGTGCCAGCAGCCATACGGGCTACAATCAGCCCCAGCATTTT
CDR3aa: CASSHTGYNQPQHF

len: 17
d_gene: TRBD2
j_gene: TRBJ2-7
v_gene: TRBV3-1
abundance: NA
CDR3nt: TGTGCCAGCAGCCAAGACCCCAGGGAGCGGGGTACCTACGAGCAGTACTTC
CDR3aa: CASSQDPRERGTYEQYF

len: 11
d_gene: NA
j_gene: TRBJ2-7
v_gene: TRBV20-1
abundance: NA
CDR3nt: TGCAGTGCTAGATTCCGGGCCGAGCAGTACTTC
CDR3aa: CSARFRAEQYF

len: 15
d_gene: TRBD2
j_gene: TRBJ2-1
v_gene: TRBV28
abundance: many
CDR3nt: TGTGCCAGCAGTCCCTCGGGACTAGCGGGCAATGAGCAGTTCTTC
CDR3aa: CASSPSGLAGNEQFF

len: 13
d_gene: NA
j_gene: TRBJ2-7
v_gene: TRBV6-2/TRBV6-3
abundance: few
CDR3nt: TGTGCCAGCAGTTACACAGTTAGAACCGAGCAGTACTTC
CDR3aa: CASSYTVRTEQYF

len: 12
d_gene: NA
j_gene: TRBJ2-1
v_gene: TRBV11-2
abundance: NA
CDR3nt: TGTGCCAGCAGCCCTAGCGAAACTGAGCAGTTCTTC
CDR3aa: CASSPSETEQFF

len: 15
d_gene: NA
j_gene: TRBJ1-4
v_gene: TRBV6-5
abundance: few
CDR3nt: TGTGCCAGCGGTACAGGAGTTGCAACTAATGAAAAACTGTTTTTT
CDR3aa: CASGTGVATNEKLFF

len: 12
d_gene: TRBD2
j_gene: TRBJ2-5
v_gene: TRBV20-1
abundance: NA
CDR3nt: TGCAGTGCAGCGGGACCACAAGAGACCCAGTACTTC
CDR3aa: CSAAGPQETQYF

len: 12
d_gene: NA
j_gene: TRBJ2-1
v_gene: TRBV28
abundance: few
CDR3nt: TGTGCCAGCAGTGAACAGGGAAGTGAGCAGTTCTTC
CDR3aa: CASSEQGSEQFF

len: 17
d_gene: TRBD1
j_gene: TRBJ1-1
v_gene: TRBV20-1
abundance: NA
CDR3nt: TGCAGTGCTACGCGAAAAAGGACAGGGTACGGGTACACTGAAGCTTTCTTT
CDR3aa: CSATRKRTGYGYTEAFF

len: 15
d_gene: TRBD2
j_gene: TRBJ2-1
v_gene: TRBV20-1
abundance: many
CDR3nt: TGCAGTGCCTCCCGGGGGGGGACTAGATACAATGAGCAGTTCTTC
CDR3aa: CSASRGGTRYNEQFF

len: 15
d_gene: NA
j_gene: TRBJ1-1
v_gene: TRBV7-9
abundance: NA
CDR3nt: TGTGCCAGCAGAGTGGCAGGGGTGACGAACACTGAAGCTTTCTTT
CDR3aa: CASRVAGVTNTEAFF

len: 15
d_gene: TRBD2
j_gene: TRBJ2-1
v_gene: TRBV15
abundance: once
CDR3nt: TGTGCCACCGGCAGAGGTGCTAGCGGGAACGATGAGCAGTTCTTC
CDR3aa: CATGRGASGNDEQFF

len: 13
d_gene: NA
j_gene: TRBJ2-1
v_gene: TRBV27
abundance: NA
CDR3nt: TGTGCCAGCAGTCCGGGACCCCGGGGTGAGCAGTTCTTC
CDR3aa: CASSPGPRGEQFF

len: 12
d_gene: NA
j_gene: TRBJ2-5
v_gene: TRBV30
abundance: few
CDR3nt: TGTGCCTGGAGTGTTATAGGGGAGACCCAGTACTTC
CDR3aa: CAWSVIGETQYF

len: 18
d_gene: NA
j_gene: TRBJ1-3
v_gene: TRBV10-3
abundance: NA
CDR3nt: TGTGCCATCAGTCCCTCTTTTGGGGAAGTCAGCTCTGGAAACACCATATATTTT
CDR3aa: CAISPSFGEVSSGNTIYF

len: 14
d_gene: TRBD2
j_gene: TRBJ2-1
v_gene: TRBV7-9
abundance: few
CDR3nt: TGTGCCAGCAGCCGTAGCGGGAGGATGTTTGAGCAGTTCTTC
CDR3aa: CASSRSGRMFEQFF

len: 16
d_gene: TRBD2
j_gene: TRBJ2-1
v_gene: TRBV6-2/TRBV6-3
abundance: NA
CDR3nt: TGTGCCAGCAGTTCCGTTAGACTAGCGGGGTACAATGAGCAGTTCTTC
CDR3aa: CASSSVRLAGYNEQFF

len: 14
d_gene: NA
j_gene: TRBJ2-4
v_gene: TRBV5-1
abundance: few
CDR3nt: TGCGCCAGCAGCCCATCAGGGACCAAAAACATTCAGTACTTC
CDR3aa: CASSPSGTKNIQYF

len: 16
d_gene: NA
j_gene: TRBJ2-3
v_gene: TRBV27
abundance: few
CDR3nt: TGTGCCAGCAGTTTAGCGGCGGGATTAAGCACAGATACGCAGTATTTT
CDR3aa: CASSLAAGLSTDTQYF

len: 14
d_gene: NA
j_gene: TRBJ1-5
v_gene: TRBV12-3/TRBV12-4
abundance: few
CDR3nt: TGTGCCAGCAGCGGTTCAGGGGACAATCAGCCCCAGCATTTT
CDR3aa: CASSGSGDNQPQHF

len: 15
d_gene: TRBD2
j_gene: TRBJ2-5
v_gene: TRBV27
abundance: NA
CDR3nt: TGTGCCAGCAGTTTAGCTCCGGGACTAGCGGAGACCCAGTACTTC
CDR3aa: CASSLAPGLAETQYF

len: 14
d_gene: NA
j_gene: TRBJ2-1
v_gene: TRBV27
abundance: many
CDR3nt: TGTGCCAGCAGCTTCCGGGACACCTACAATGAGCAGTTCTTC
CDR3aa: CASSFRDTYNEQFF

len: 13
d_gene: NA
j_gene: TRBJ2-7
v_gene: TRBV6-5
abundance: NA
CDR3nt: TGTGCCAGCAGTGCACTAAGGGGTTACGAGCAGTACTTC
CDR3aa: CASSALRGYEQYF

len: 14
d_gene: NA
j_gene: TRBJ2-7
v_gene: TRBV12-3/TRBV12-4
abundance: NA
CDR3nt: TGTGCCAGCAGCCTCCTGGGCGCTTACAATGAGCAGTACTTC
CDR3aa: CASSLLGAYNEQYF

len: 14
d_gene: NA
j_gene: TRBJ2-3
v_gene: TRBV5-1
abundance: few
CDR3nt: TGCGCCAGCAGCTTGGTCCCGGGAGTAGATACGCAGTATTTT
CDR3aa: CASSLVPGVDTQYF

len: 10
d_gene: NA
j_gene: TRBJ2-5
v_gene: TRBV11-2
abundance: few
CDR3nt: TGTGCCAGCAGCTTAAAGGACCAGTACTTC
CDR3aa: CASSLKDQYF

len: 16
d_gene: NA
j_gene: TRBJ1-6
v_gene: TRBV27
abundance: NA
CDR3nt: TGTGCCAGCAGTTTATCGTCCAGCTCCTATAATTCACCCCTCCACTTT
CDR3aa: CASSLSSSSYNSPLHF

len: 19
d_gene: NA
j_gene: TRBJ2-6
v_gene: TRBV12-3/TRBV12-4
abundance: NA
CDR3nt: TGTGCCAGCAGGAACAGTTTCCGGCAGGGAAGGTCTGGGGCCAACGTCCTGACTTTC
CDR3aa: CASRNSFRQGRSGANVLTF

len: 12
d_gene: NA
j_gene: TRBJ2-7
v_gene: TRBV2
abundance: NA
CDR3nt: TGTGCCGGGATCGGGATCGACTACGAGCAGTACTTC
CDR3aa: CAGIGIDYEQYF

len: 15
d_gene: NA
j_gene: TRBJ2-7
v_gene: TRBV27
abundance: NA
CDR3nt: TGTGCCAGCAGTCCAGGGGCGCTCTCCTACAATGAGCAGTACTTC
CDR3aa: CASSPGALSYNEQYF

len: 14
d_gene: TRBD2
j_gene: TRBJ2-3
v_gene: TRBV3-1
abundance: NA
CDR3nt: TGTGCCAGCAGCCCCCTGCGGGAGACAGATACGCAGTATTTT
CDR3aa: CASSPLRETDTQYF